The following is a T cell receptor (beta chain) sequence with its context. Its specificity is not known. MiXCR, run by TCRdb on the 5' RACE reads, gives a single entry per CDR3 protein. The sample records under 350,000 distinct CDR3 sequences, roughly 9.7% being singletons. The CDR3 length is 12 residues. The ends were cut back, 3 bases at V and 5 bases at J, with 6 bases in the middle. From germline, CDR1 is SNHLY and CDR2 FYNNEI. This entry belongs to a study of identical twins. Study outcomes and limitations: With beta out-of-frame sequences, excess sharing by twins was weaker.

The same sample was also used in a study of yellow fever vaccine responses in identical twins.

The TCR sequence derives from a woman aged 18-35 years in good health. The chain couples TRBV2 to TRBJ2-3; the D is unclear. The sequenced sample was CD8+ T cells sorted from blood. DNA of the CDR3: TGTGCCAGCAGTGACAGGCGAGATACGCAGTATTTT. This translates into CASSDRRDTQYF.